This entry features one TCR beta chain sequence. The library labeled individual cDNA molecules by adding unique molecular identifiers to them. TCRdb reprocessed the RACE reads via MiXCR and lists one record per CDR3 protein. The data contain roughly 80,000 distinct CDR3 sequences, around 9.3% of them singletons. These data belong to a study of human T cells and chemical hapten exposure. Germline V gene sequence: CDR1 MDHEN, CDR2 SYDVKM. This CDR3 comprises 13 residues. Deletions cut 1 base from V and 4 bases from J, with 5 bases between. The time point was: healthy volunteer bleed at 6 weeks. Unfractionated whole blood served as the source for total RNA extraction.

The chain carries TRBV28 and TRBJ1-5, with D hard to call. Sequenced material: whole blood. This sequence was found in a female donor in good health. Some clones in this sample may be carry-over from other donors' samples. CDR3 nucleotide sequence: TGTGCCAGCAGTTTATCCCCTAATCAGCCCCAGCATTTT. Amino acids: CASSLSPNQPQHF.